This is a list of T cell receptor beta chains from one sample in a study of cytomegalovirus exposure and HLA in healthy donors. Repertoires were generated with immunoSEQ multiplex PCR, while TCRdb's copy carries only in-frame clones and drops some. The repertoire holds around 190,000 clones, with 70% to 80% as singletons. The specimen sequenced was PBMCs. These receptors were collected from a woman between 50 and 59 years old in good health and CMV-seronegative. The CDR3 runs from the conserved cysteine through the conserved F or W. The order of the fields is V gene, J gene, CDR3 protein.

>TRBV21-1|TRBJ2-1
CASSDHSGRIGGNEQFF
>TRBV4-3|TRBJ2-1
CASSQENLRGQFF
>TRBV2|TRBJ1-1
CASSGTGYMNTEAFF
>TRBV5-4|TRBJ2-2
CASSLVRGDTGELFF
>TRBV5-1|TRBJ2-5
CASSLPQGDVGTQYF
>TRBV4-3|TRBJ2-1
CASSQDRGLAGDEQFF
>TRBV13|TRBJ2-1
CASSRGAGGRSEQFF
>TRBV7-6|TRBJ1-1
CASSLGGGGTMNTEAFF
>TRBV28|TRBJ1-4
CASSLPNEKLFF
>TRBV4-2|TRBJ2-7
CASSPRQGGDYEQYF
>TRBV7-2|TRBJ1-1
CASSFRVATEAFF
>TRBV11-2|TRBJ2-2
CASSLGQIAGELFF
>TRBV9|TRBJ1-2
CASSVGTGFNNYGYTF
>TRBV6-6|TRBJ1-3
CASISAGGSNTIYF
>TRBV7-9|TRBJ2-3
CASSLVSGRTDTQYF
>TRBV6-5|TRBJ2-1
CASKTGGYSNEQFF
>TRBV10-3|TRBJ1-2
CAISEGSGVGYTF
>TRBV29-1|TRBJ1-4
CSVVGRGTNEKLFF
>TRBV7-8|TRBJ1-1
CASSFSGPGTEAFF
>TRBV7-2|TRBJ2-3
CASSSPRYTDTQYF
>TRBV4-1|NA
CASSQVGQGSYEQYF
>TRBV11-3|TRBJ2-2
CASSSTSIGLAGPGELFF
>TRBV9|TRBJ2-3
CASSVQGAKDTQYF
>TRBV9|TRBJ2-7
CASSEGTQSHEQYF
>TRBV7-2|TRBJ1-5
CASSLGTGNQPQHF
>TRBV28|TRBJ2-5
CASSRPETQYF
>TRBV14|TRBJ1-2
CASSQDRGGAGGYTF
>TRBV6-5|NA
CASSYSSGRAYEQYF
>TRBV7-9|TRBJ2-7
CASSWQGEQYF
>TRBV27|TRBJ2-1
CASSVKRAPYNEQFF
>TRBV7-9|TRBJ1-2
CASSRTTNYGYTF
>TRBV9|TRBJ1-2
CASSVVGYSYTF